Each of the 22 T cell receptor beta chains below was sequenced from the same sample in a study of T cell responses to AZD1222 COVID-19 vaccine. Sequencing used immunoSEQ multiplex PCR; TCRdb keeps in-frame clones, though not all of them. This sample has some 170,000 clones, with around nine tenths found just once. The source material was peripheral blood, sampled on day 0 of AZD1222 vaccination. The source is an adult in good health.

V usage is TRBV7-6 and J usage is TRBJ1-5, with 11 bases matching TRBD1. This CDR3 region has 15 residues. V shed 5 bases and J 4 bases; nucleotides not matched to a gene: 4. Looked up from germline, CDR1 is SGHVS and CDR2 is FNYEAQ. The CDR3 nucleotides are TGTGCCAGCAGCCGGACAGGGGGCGCGAATCAGCCCCAGCATTTT. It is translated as CASSRTGGANQPQHF.

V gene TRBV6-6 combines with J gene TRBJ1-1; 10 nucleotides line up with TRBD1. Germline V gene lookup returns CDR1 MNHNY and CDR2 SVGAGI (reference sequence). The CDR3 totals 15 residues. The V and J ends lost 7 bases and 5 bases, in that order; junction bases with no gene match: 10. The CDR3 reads CASTSRDRGRTEAFF. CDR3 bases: TGTGCCAGCACAAGTCGGGACAGGGGACGTACTGAAGCTTTCTTT.

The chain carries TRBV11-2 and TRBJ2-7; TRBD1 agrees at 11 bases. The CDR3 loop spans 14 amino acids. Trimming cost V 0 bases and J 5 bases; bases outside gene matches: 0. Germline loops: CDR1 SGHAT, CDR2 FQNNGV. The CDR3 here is CASSLEGQGDEQYF. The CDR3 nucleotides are TGTGCCAGCAGCTTAGAGGGACAGGGGGACGAGCAGTACTTC.

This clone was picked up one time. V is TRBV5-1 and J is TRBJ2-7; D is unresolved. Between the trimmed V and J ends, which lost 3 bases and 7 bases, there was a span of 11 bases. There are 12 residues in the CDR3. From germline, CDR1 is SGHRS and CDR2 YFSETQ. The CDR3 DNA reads TGCGCCAGCAGCTCCTCCCTCTATGAGCAGTACTTC. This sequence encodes CASSSSLYEQYF. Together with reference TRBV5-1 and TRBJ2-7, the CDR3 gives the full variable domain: KAGVTQTPRYLIKTRGQQVTLSCSPISGHRSVSWYQQTPGQGLQFLFEYFSETQRNKGNFPGRFSGRQFSNSRSEMNVSTLELGDSALYLCASSSSLYEQYFGPGTRLTVT.

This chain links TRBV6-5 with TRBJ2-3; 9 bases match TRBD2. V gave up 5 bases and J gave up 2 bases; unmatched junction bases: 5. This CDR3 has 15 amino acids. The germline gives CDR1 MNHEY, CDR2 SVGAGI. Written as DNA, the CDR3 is TGTGCCAGCAGTCGTTTAGCGGGAGACACAGATACGCAGTATTTT. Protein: CASSRLAGDTDTQYF.

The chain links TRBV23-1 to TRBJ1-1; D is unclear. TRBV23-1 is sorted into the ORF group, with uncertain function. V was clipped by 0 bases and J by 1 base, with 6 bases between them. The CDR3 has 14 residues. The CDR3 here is CASSQSRANTEAFF. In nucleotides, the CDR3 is TGCGCCAGCAGTCAATCGAGGGCGAACACTGAAGCTTTCTTT.

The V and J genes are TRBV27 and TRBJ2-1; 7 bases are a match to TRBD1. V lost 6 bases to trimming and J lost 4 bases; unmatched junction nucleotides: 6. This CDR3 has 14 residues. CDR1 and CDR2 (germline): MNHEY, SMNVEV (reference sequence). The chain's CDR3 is CASSPGQNYNEQFF. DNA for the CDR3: TGTGCCAGCAGCCCGGGACAGAATTACAATGAGCAGTTCTTC.

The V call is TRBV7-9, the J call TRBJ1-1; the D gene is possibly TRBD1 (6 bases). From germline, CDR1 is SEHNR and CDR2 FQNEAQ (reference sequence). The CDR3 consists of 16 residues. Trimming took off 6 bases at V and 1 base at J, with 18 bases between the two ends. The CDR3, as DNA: TGTGCCAGCAGTACAACAGGGAGCATGCAGAACACTGAAGCTTTCTTT. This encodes CASSTTGSMQNTEAFF.

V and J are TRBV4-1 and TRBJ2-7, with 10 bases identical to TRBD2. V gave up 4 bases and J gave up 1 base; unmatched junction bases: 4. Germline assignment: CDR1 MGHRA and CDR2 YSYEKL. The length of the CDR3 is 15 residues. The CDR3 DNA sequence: TGCGCCAGCAGCCTCGGACTAGCGGTATCCTACGAGCAGTACTTC. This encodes CASSLGLAVSYEQYF.

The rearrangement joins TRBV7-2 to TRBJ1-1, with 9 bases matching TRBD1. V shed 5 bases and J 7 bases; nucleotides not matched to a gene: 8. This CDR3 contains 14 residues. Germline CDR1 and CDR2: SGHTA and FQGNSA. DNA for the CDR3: TGTGCCAGCAGCCACGTGGACAGGGGATTTGAAGCTTTCTTT. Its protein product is CASSHVDRGFEAFF.

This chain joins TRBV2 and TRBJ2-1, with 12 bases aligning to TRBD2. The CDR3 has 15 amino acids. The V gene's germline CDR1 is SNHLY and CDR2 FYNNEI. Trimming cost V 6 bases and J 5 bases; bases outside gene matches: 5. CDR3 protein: CASSLRTSGNNEQFF. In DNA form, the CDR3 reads TGTGCCAGCAGCCTCAGGACTAGCGGGAACAATGAGCAGTTCTTC.

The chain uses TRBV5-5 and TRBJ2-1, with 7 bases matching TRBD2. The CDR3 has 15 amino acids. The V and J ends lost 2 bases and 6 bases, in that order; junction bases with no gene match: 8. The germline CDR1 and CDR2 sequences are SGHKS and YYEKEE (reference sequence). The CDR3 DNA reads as TGTGCCAGCAGCTTAATCGTGACTAGCTCCAATGAGCAGTTCTTC. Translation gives CASSLIVTSSNEQFF. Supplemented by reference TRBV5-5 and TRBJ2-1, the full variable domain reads DAGVTQSPTHLIKTRGQQVTLRCSPISGHKSVSWYQQVLGQGPQFIFQYYEKEERGRGNFPDRFSARQFPNYSSELNVNALLLGDSALYLCASSLIVTSSNEQFFGPGTRLTVL.

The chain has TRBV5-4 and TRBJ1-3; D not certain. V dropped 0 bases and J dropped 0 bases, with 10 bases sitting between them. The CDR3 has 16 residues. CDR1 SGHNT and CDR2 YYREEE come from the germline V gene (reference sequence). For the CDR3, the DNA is TGTGCCAGCAGCTTGGAGGCCAGCAGCTCTGGAAACACCATATATTTT. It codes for CASSLEASSSGNTIYF.

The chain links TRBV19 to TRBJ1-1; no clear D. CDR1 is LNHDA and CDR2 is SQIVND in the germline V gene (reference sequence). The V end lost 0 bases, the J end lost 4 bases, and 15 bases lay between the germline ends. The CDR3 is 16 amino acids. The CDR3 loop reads CASSIDAFIHVTEAFF. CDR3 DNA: TGTGCCAGTAGTATAGATGCATTCATCCATGTCACTGAAGCTTTCTTT.

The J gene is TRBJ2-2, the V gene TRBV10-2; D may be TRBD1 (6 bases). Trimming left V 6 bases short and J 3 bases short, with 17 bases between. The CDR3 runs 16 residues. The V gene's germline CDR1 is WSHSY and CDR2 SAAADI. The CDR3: CASRTLDRGDTGELFF. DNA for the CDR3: TGCGCCAGCAGGACTTTGGACAGAGGAGACACCGGGGAGCTGTTTTTT.

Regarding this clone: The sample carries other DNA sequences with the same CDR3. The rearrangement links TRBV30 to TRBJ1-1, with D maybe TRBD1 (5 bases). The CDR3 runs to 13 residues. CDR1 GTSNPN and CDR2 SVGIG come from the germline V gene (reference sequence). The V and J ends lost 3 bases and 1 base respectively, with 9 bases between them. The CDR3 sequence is CAWSVGANTEAFF. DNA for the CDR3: TGTGCCTGGAGCGTAGGGGCGAACACTGAAGCTTTCTTT. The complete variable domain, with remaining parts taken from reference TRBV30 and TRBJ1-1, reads SQTIHQWPATLVQPVGSPLSLECTVEGTSNPNLYWYRQAAGRGLQLLFYSVGIGQISSEVPQNLSASRPQDRQFILSSKKLLLSDSGFYLCAWSVGANTEAFFGQGTRLTVV.

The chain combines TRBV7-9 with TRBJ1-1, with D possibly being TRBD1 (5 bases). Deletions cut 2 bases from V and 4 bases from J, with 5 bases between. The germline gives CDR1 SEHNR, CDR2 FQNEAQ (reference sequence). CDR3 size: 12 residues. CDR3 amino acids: CASSLRGTEAFF. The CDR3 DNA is TGTGCCAGCAGCTTAAGGGGCACTGAAGCTTTCTTT.

Here the CDR3 DNA reads TGTGCCAGCAGCTCCACCGTAAGCGGGAGCAAAGACGAGCAGTACTTC. Its protein product is CASSSTVSGSKDEQYF. The rearrangement uses TRBV7-8 and TRBJ2-7, with TRBD2 identical over 8 bases. In germline, CDR1 is SGHVS, CDR2 FQNEAQ. Losses at the gene ends were 4 bases for V and 5 bases for J; bases not matched to a gene: 13. This CDR3 has 16 residues.

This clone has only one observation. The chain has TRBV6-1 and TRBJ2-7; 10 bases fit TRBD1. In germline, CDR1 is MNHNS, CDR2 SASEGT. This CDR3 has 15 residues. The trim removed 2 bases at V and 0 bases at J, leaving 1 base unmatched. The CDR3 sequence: CASSERDRGSYEQYF. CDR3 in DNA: TGTGCCAGCAGTGAAAGGGACAGGGGCTCCTACGAGCAGTACTTC.

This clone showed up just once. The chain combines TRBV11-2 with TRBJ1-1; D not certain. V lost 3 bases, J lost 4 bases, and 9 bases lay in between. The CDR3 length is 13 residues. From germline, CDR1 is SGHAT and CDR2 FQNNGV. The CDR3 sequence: CASSFEQITEAFF. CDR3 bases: TGTGCCAGCAGCTTTGAACAGATCACTGAAGCTTTCTTT.

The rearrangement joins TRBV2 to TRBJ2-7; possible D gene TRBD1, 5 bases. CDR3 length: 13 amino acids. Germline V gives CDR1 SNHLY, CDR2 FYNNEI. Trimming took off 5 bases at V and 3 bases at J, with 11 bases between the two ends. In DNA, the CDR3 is TGTGCCAGCAGTCGGTCCAGGGACTACGAGCAGTACTTC. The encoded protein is CASSRSRDYEQYF. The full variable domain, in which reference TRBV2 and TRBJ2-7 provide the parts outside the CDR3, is EPEVTQTPSHQVTQMGQEVILRCVPISNHLYFYWYRQILGQKVEFLVSFYNNEISEKSEIFDDQFSVERPDGSNFTLKIRSTKLEDSAMYFCASSRSRDYEQYFGPGTRLTVT.

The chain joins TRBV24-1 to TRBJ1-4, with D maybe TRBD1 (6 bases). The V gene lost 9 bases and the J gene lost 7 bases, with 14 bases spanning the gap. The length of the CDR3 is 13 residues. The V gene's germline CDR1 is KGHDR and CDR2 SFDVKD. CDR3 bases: TGTGCCACCTGGTCTCGAGGGGGTGAAAAACTGTTTTTT. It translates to CATWSRGGEKLFF.